Given below is one T cell receptor (beta chain) in context. Its antigen is unidentified. The record originates from a study of T cells in Graves' hyperthyroidism and ophthalmopathy. Patients were excluded for uncontrolled infection, other autoimmune disease, pregnancy or lactation. Amplified TCR beta CDR3 regions derived from RNA transcripts. The TCR CDR3 was amplified in a first-round RT-PCR using the HTBI primer set. TCRdb called the multiplex PCR reads again in MiXCR, with one record for every CDR3 protein. The table shows a few hundred thousand distinct CDR3 sequences, with about half occurring only once. The CDR3 sequence is 14 residues long. Germline CDR1 ENHRY, CDR2 SYGVKD. V was pared by 10 bases and J by 0 bases, with 6 bases of the junction left unmatched. Broader study findings: Blood also contained most expanded thyroid clonotypes above 0.001.

The chain joins TRBV10-3 to TRBJ1-3; 7 nucleotides line up with TRBD1. The source material was peripheral blood or thyroid tissue (not recorded which). The TCR was taken from an adult woman with Graves' disease, either hyperthyroidism or ophthalmopathy (not recorded which). The chain's CDR3 is CATRDSRSGNTIYF. DNA for the CDR3: TGTGCCACAAGGGACAGCCGCTCTGGAAACACCATATATTTT.